These 20 T cell receptor beta chains were all obtained from the same sample, sequenced in a study of T cell repertoires in cytomegalovirus infection. Their antigens are not known. TCRdb re-analysed the reads in MiXCR, keeping a single row per CDR3 protein. The table includes a few hundred thousand distinct CDR3 sequences, under 45% detected once. Source: cultured PBMCs, taken from culture after CMV antigen stimulation. These TCRs come from a human donor in good health (CMV status not recorded). Some clones in this sample may be carry-over from other donors' samples.

This chain joins TRBV10-3 and TRBJ2-3; TRBD1 or TRBD2 may be the D gene (6 bases each). The germline CDR1 and CDR2 sequences are ENHRY and SYGVKD. V was shortened by 10 bases and J by 4 bases, with 15 bases between the two germline ends. There are 13 residues in the CDR3. CDR3 DNA: TGTGCCAGCCGATCAAGGGGGGCAGATACGCAGTATTTT. Its translation: CASRSRGADTQYF.

This clonotype appeared once. A much bigger clone sits one base away, suggesting this may be a read error. The chain links TRBV7-2 to TRBJ2-7; the D gene is possibly TRBD1 (6 bases). Germline values: CDR1 SGHTA, CDR2 FQGNSA. This CDR3 comprises 14 residues. V dropped 2 bases and J dropped 4 bases, with 12 bases sitting between them. The CDR3 bases are TGTGCCAGCAGCTTAATGGCAGGGGTTTACGAGCAGTACTTC. This translates into CASSLMAGVYEQYF.

V gene TRBV6-1 combines with J gene TRBJ2-7, with D hard to call. Germline assignment: CDR1 MNHNS and CDR2 SASEGT. The CDR3 spans 13 residues. V was clipped by 1 base and J by 6 bases, with 10 bases between them. Written as DNA, the CDR3 is TGTGCCAGCAGTGAAGGTGGACGTTTCGAGCAGTACTTC. Translation gives CASSEGGRFEQYF.

This clonotype was detected once. Here the CDR3 reads CASTRTTNTGELFF. CDR3 sequence (DNA): TGTGCCAGCACGAGGACTACGAACACCGGGGAGCTGTTTTTT. The rearrangement links TRBV6-2 or TRBV6-3 to TRBJ2-2; D might be TRBD2 (6 bases). The CDR3 runs to 14 residues. The germline gives CDR1 MNHEY, CDR2 SVGEGT. The germline V and J ends were trimmed by 7 bases and 0 bases, with 9 bases remaining between them.

J is TRBJ2-1 and V is TRBV6-2 or TRBV6-3; TRBD2 aligns across 11 bases. This CDR3 contains 15 residues. With 6 bases clipped from V and 7 bases from J, the junction kept 8 bases outside the gene matches. Germline CDR1 reads MNHEY; CDR2 reads SVGEGT. CDR3 amino acids: CASSHTSGRGNEQFF. The CDR3 region has the DNA TGTGCCAGCAGCCATACTAGCGGGAGAGGGAATGAGCAGTTCTTC.

The chain has TRBV7-4 and TRBJ1-5; TRBD1 agrees at 7 bases. V was clipped by 5 bases and J by 9 bases; unmatched bases: 10. CDR1 is SGHVT, CDR2 SQSDAQ, per germline. The CDR3 contains 14 residues. Here the CDR3 DNA reads TGTGCCAGCAGCGCGGGGACAGCCTTTCTGCCCCAGCATTTT. Encoded protein: CASSAGTAFLPQHF.

The chain combines TRBV11-2 with TRBJ2-7; 9 bases align to TRBD2. The CDR3 is 19 residues long. Unmatched junction bases numbered 15, after V lost 0 bases and J lost 3 bases. Per the germline V gene, CDR1 is SGHAT and CDR2 is FQNNGV. DNA for the CDR3: TGTGCCAGCAGCTTAGACGGTGGCGGGAGGGCCTCTCTTCGCTACGAGCAGTACTTC. Encoded protein: CASSLDGGGRASLRYEQYF.

This chain links TRBV20-1 with TRBJ1-6, with D tentatively TRBD1 (5 bases). CDR1 and CDR2 (germline): DFQATT, SNEGSKA (reference sequence). The V and J ends lost 0 bases and 5 bases respectively, with 11 bases between them. The CDR3 length is 15 residues. CDR3 amino acids: CSARDGGRDNSPLHF. The CDR3 bases are TGCAGTGCTAGAGATGGGGGGAGGGATAATTCACCCCTCCACTTT.

The chain is built from TRBV7-8 and TRBJ1-6, with D perhaps matching TRBD1 (5 bases). V shed 3 bases and J shed 14 bases, with 17 bases lying between them. There are 14 residues in the CDR3. Germline CDR1 is SGHVS and CDR2 is FQNEAQ. CDR3 nucleotides: TGTGCCAGCAGCTTGGCCCCCCGGGGGGTCGCCCTCCACTTT. Its translation is CASSLAPRGVALHF.

The sample holds a few counts of this clonotype. The V gene is TRBV7-2, the J gene TRBJ2-3; D gene ambiguous. CDR1 is SGHTA and CDR2 is FQGNSA in the germline V gene. The V end lost 2 bases, the J end lost 2 bases, and 14 bases lay between the germline ends. The CDR3 is 16 residues long. CDR3 sequence (DNA): TGTGCCAGCAGCTTAAGGCTGACGGAGAACACAGATACGCAGTATTTT. It specifies CASSLRLTENTDTQYF. The full variable domain, rest sourced from reference TRBV7-2 and TRBJ2-3, is GAGVSQSPSNKVTEKGKDVELRCDPISGHTALYWYRQSLGQGLEFLIYFQGNSAPDKSGLPSDRFSAERTGGSVSTLTIQRTQQEDSAVYLCASSLRLTENTDTQYFGPGTRLTVL.

This rearrangement joins TRBV7-2 to TRBJ2-7, with D possibly matching TRBD2 (6 bases). This CDR3 region has 14 residues. The V gene's germline CDR1 is SGHTA and CDR2 FQGNSA. The V gene lost 4 bases and the J gene lost 4 bases, with 14 bases spanning the gap. CDR3 protein: CASSSGLSYYEQYF. CDR3 DNA sequence: TGTGCCAGCAGCTCGGGACTTAGTTATTACGAGCAGTACTTC.

This clonotype was recorded a few times. The chain links TRBV7-6 to TRBJ2-3; 12 nucleotides line up with TRBD1. CDR3 length: 15 residues. Germline loops: CDR1 SGHVS, CDR2 FNYEAQ. J lost 4 bases, V lost 6 bases, and 5 bases had no gene match. CDR3 sequence: CASSPGTGGSDTQYF. The CDR3 region has the DNA TGTGCCAGCAGTCCCGGGACAGGGGGCTCAGATACGCAGTATTTT.

The rearrangement links TRBV7-9 to TRBJ2-7; tentative D call: TRBD1 (5 bases). Trimming removed 5 bases from V and 4 bases from J, with 12 bases in between. The CDR3 has 13 residues. Germline CDR1 reads SEHNR; CDR2 reads FQNEAQ (reference sequence). The CDR3 is CASSPETGYEQYF. The CDR3 DNA sequence: TGTGCCAGCAGCCCTGAAACAGGATACGAGCAGTACTTC.

The rearrangement links TRBV20-1 to TRBJ1-6; D unclear. CDR1 and CDR2 (germline): DFQATT, SNEGSKA (reference sequence). This CDR3 spans 15 amino acids. Trimming shortened V by 3 bases and J by 8 bases, and 17 bases separated the two germline ends. CDR3 region: CSARIDGDFDSPLHF. The CDR3 coding sequence is TGCAGTGCTAGGATTGACGGAGATTTCGATTCACCCCTCCACTTT.

The chain carries TRBV6-1 and TRBJ2-5; 10 bases match TRBD2. The J segment lost 5 bases and the V segment lost 5 bases, leaving 8 bases of the junction unmatched. The CDR3 length is 15 residues. Germline CDR1 reads MNHNS; CDR2 reads SASEGT. As DNA, the CDR3 is TGTGCCAGCAGTTCCCTAGCGGGAGCGGGTGAGACCCAGTACTTC. It codes for CASSSLAGAGETQYF.

This clonotype occurred a few times. The CDR3 coding sequence is TGTGCCAGCAGGTCATCTGGGGGGACCCAGCCCCAGCATTTT. Residues: CASRSSGGTQPQHF. The chain is built from TRBV7-6 and TRBJ1-5; weak D call: TRBD1 (5 bases). Trimming took 6 bases from V and 7 from J, leaving 16 bases between them. The CDR3 consists of 14 residues. Germline V gene lookup returns CDR1 SGHVS and CDR2 FNYEAQ. The full variable domain, with the rest looked up from reference TRBV7-6 and TRBJ1-5, is GAGVSQSPRYKVTKRGQDVALRCDPISGHVSLYWYRQALGQGPEFLTYFNYEAQQDKSGLPNDRFSAERPEGSISTLTIQRTEQRDSAMYRCASRSSGGTQPQHFGDGTRLSIL.

This rearrangement joins TRBV6-7 to TRBJ2-2; no clear D gene. TRBV6-7 is annotated as an ORF whose role is uncertain. CDR3 size: 18 residues. The V end lost 0 bases, the J end lost 0 bases, and 14 bases lay between the germline ends. CDR3 residues: CASSYSIPTPTNTGELFF. The CDR3 nucleotides read TGTGCCAGCAGTTACTCGATTCCGACACCTACGAACACCGGGGAGCTGTTTTTT.

The rearrangement uses TRBV28 and TRBJ1-1; weak D call: TRBD1 (5 bases). Deletions cut 7 bases from V and 3 bases from J, with 12 bases between. This CDR3 region has 13 residues. CDR1 is MDHEN and CDR2 is SYDVKM in the germline V gene. CDR3 coding DNA: TGTGCCAGCATTGGGGCCAGGGACACTGAAGCTTTCTTT. The encoded protein is CASIGARDTEAFF. Supplemented by reference TRBV28 and TRBJ1-1, the full variable domain reads DVKVTQSSRYLVKRTGEKVFLECVQDMDHENMFWYRQDPGLGLRLIYFSYDVKMKEKGDIPEGYSVSREKKERFSLILESASTNQTSMYLCASIGARDTEAFFGQGTRLTVV.

This clonotype came up many times. The chain uses TRBV7-2 and TRBJ2-7; D call uncertain. Per germline, CDR1 SGHTA and CDR2 FQGNSA. There are 14 residues in the CDR3. Trimming removed 0 bases from V and 3 bases from J, with 9 bases in between. The CDR3 DNA is TGTGCCAGCAGCTTAGCTTCGTCCGGCTACGAGCAGTACTTC. Translating gives CASSLASSGYEQYF.

This clonotype was seen more than once but under ten times. This chain links TRBV19 with TRBJ1-5; 9 nucleotides match TRBD1. The V segment lost 7 bases and the J segment 7 bases; nucleotides outside the gene matches: 11. CDR3 length: 15 residues. The germline gives CDR1 LNHDA, CDR2 SQIVND (reference sequence). CDR3 nucleotides: TGTGCCAGTACCCTTGGGACAGGGCGGGACCAGCCCCAGCATTTT. This encodes CASTLGTGRDQPQHF.